The T cell receptor beta chain under discussion was sequenced for a study of blood T cells in healthy people across ages. Findings and caveats of the study: Naive T cell percentage and TCR beta diversity correlated strongly.

Alongside a J-beta primer mix, a sample-barcoded 5' primer served in a second PCR lasting roughly 7 to 12 cycles. One entry per CDR3 protein, called by TCRdb with MiXCR from the 5' RACE reads. The table shows over 500,000 distinct CDR3 sequences, with about 27% occurring only once. This CDR3 comprises 13 residues. Trimming took off 5 bases at V and 4 bases at J, with 11 bases between the two ends. Per the germline V gene, CDR1 is SGHTA and CDR2 is FQGTGA. Worth noting for this clonotype: Its antigen is unknown.

These sequences were also reported in another study, on T cells of mothers and their children. That source notes: At a rate of about 1.5 ug per 15 ul, cDNA synthesis received all of the extracted RNA. Overlap in related mother-child pairs always slightly exceeded unrelated pairs, never significantly. No clones detected were persistent microchimeric T cell clones.

The TCR originated in a boy younger than 10 in good health. Specimen: blood. The chain uses TRBV7-3 and TRBJ1-1; D not resolved. The CDR3 is CASSLGKGTEAFF. CDR3 DNA: TGTGCCAGCAGCCTAGGGAAGGGCACTGAAGCTTTCTTT.